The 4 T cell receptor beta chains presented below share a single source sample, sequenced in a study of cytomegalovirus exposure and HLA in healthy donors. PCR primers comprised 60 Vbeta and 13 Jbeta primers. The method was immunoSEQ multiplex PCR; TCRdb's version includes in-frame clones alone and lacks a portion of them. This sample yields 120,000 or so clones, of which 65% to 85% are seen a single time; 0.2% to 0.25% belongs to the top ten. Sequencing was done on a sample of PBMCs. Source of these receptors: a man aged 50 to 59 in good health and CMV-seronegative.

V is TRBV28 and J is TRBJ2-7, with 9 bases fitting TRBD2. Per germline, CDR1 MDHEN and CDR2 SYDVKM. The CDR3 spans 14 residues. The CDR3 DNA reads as TGTGGTCAAAGGCAATTGCGGGAGGGACACGAGCAGTACTTC. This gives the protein CGQRQLREGHEQYF.

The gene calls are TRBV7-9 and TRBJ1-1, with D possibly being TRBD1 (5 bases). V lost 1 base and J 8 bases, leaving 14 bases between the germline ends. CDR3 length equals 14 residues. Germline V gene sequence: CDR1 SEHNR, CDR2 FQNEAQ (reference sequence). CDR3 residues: CASSLGGNKMEAFF. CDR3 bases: TGTGCCAGCAGCTTAGGGGGCAACAAGATGGAAGCTTTCTTT.

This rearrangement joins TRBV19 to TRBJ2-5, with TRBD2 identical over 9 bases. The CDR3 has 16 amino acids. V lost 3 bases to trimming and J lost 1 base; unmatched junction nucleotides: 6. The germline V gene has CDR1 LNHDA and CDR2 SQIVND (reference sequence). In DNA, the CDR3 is TGTGCCAGTAGTATCGTGGCTAGCGGGGCCCAAGAGACCCAGTACTTC. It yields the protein CASSIVASGAQETQYF. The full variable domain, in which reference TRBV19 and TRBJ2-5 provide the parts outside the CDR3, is DGGITQSPKYLFRKEGQNVTLSCEQNLNHDAMYWYRQDPGQGLRLIYYSQIVNDFQKGDIAEGYSVSREKKESFPLTVTSAQKNPTAFYLCASSIVASGAQETQYFGPGTRLLVL.

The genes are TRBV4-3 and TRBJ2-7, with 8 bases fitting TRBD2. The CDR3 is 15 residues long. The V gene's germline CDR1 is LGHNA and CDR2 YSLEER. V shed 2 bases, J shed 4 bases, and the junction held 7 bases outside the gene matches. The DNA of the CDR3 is TGCGCCAGCAGCCAAATCGGGGGGGCGGGTTACGAGCAGTACTTC. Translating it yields CASSQIGGAGYEQYF.